A single sample gave rise to the 3 T cell receptor beta chains below, sequenced in a study of blood T cell repertoires in COVID-19 (dated by TCRdb to 2019 to 2021). The library was produced with the immunoSEQ multiplex PCR assay. TCRdb stores this immuneACCESS table with in-frame sequences only. Part of the clones is absent; in the studies checked, under half of the shortfall reflects unresolved V genes, and no reason is known for the rest. A total of under 200,000 clones appear in this sample, approximately 80% of them only once. The ten top clones hold 10% to 15% of the sample. The specimen sequenced was PBMCs or T cells enriched from blood (not recorded which). The receptors originated from a woman aged 60-75 years who had recovered from COVID-19.

The rearrangement links TRBV19 to TRBJ1-1, with D uncertain. Germline loops: CDR1 LNHDA, CDR2 SQIVND (reference sequence). V was clipped by 3 bases and J by 1 base, with 6 bases between them. This CDR3 contains 13 residues. This CDR3 reads CASSIDWNTEAFF. For the CDR3, the DNA is TGTGCCAGTAGTATCGACTGGAACACTGAAGCTTTCTTT.

This clone was seen once. The chain carries TRBV25-1 and TRBJ1-4; no definite D call. This CDR3 has 13 residues. The germline V gene has CDR1 MGHDK and CDR2 SYGVNS. V lost 3 bases and J 8 bases, leaving 10 bases between the germline ends. In nucleotides, the CDR3 is TGTGCCAGCAGTGACAGCGCCGGGGAAAAACTGTTTTTT. This encodes CASSDSAGEKLFF.

V and J are TRBV2 and TRBJ1-2; 8 nucleotides agree with TRBD1. The CDR3 contains 15 residues. The ends lost 6 bases at V and 0 bases at J; junction bases unmatched: 6. The germline V gene has CDR1 SNHLY and CDR2 FYNNEI. The CDR3 DNA is TGTGCCAGCAGCGTCAGGGGGCCAGCTAACTATGGCTACACCTTC. It is translated as CASSVRGPANYGYTF.